The present T cell receptor beta chain was sequenced within a study of blood T cell repertoires in COVID-19 (dated by TCRdb to the early 2020s). Turning to the overall study: Collaborator samples came from the United States, Italy and Spain and covered acute and convalescent phases of COVID-19. The prospective study material was composed of cDNA or gDNA derived from T cells, B-cell-depleted T cells, or PBMCs. Subjects who had been exposed to COVID-19, were actively infected with it, or had recovered from it provided the deeply sampled blood TCRbeta repertoires that made up the dataset. A freely available public database, intended as a resource for researchers studying the immune response to SARS-CoV-2, is where the repertoires were released. Samples came from the ongoing ImmuneRACE study (first 160 participants) plus 1,254 subjects from 6 global collaborators. Sample metadata almost always included a de-identified subject ID, COVID-19 status, age in years and sex. Where available, HLA class I and class II types were obtained from metadata supplied by the sample provider rather than from assay-based typing. Summary of the overall study and its limitations: How much clinical and demographic metadata was included differed by source and by participant, and the metadata was provided uncurated.

TCRbeta CDR3 regions were amplified from genomic DNA by means of the immunoSEQ Assay, a bias-controlled multiplex PCR. On the study's bioinformatics: Within the assay, amplification of reference gene primers was used to estimate how many nucleated cells each sample contained. To quantify the absolute abundance of each unique TCRbeta CDR3 rearrangement, sequence reads were collapsed and filtered. For each sample, productive Simpson clonality was calculated as the square root of Simpson's diversity index over productive rearrangements. TCRdb provides this immuneACCESS table in a form limited to in-frame rearrangements. Some clones are lacking; in checked studies, under half of them reflect an unresolved V gene, and why the rest are absent is not known. The D gene and trimming were derived from the DNA, and the V and J assignments and clone size from that table. This sample lists roughly 60,000 clones; roughly 90% were detected once. Approximately 6.2% of the sample goes to the ten largest clones.

The CDR3, cysteine through phenylalanine, is 12 amino acids long. Kept here is only the CDR3 DNA, which spans 36 bases and is read in frame from base 1. V and J are truncated by 5 bases and 8 bases respectively, leaving an intervening sequence of 10 bases. Taken from the germline V gene, the CDR1 and CDR2 loops are SGHTA and FQGNSA. As concerns this clone: Its specific antigen is unknown. The input lacks base qualities; no much larger clone sits a single base away.

Whole blood was collected in K2EDTA tubes by collaborating institutions according to the institutions' own protocols. For TCRbeta analysis, collaborator samples were shipped as frozen whole blood, as isolated PBMCs, or as DNA extracted from either sample type. The chain is made from TRBV7-2 and TRBJ2-1, with TRBD1 as a weak D call on 6 bases. Sequenced input: peripheral blood. The receptor was isolated from a human donor in a cohort sampled during active COVID-19. The sequence in DNA is TGTGCCAGCAGCCCCCAGGGGTATGAGCAGTTCTTC. The resulting protein is CASSPQGYEQFF.